One and the same sample provided the 30 T cell receptor beta chains below, sequenced in a study of blood T cells in healthy people across ages. Using a J-beta primer mix together with a sample-barcoded 5' primer, a second PCR was run for roughly 7 to 11 cycles. TCRdb fed the 5' RACE reads into MiXCR, producing one record per CDR3 protein. The sample lists fewer than 750,000 distinct CDR3 sequences; 47% were seen once. The sample was blood. These receptors originate from an older man in good health.

The gene calls are TRBV9 and TRBJ1-1; the D gene is possibly TRBD1 (5 bases). CDR3 size: 15 residues. The V end lost 0 bases, the J end lost 2 bases, and 11 bases lay between the germline ends. Looked up from germline, CDR1 is SGDLS and CDR2 is YYNGEE. The CDR3 region is CASSVGVGANTEAFF. As DNA, the CDR3 is TGTGCCAGCAGCGTAGGGGTAGGGGCTAACACTGAAGCTTTCTTT.

This clonotype was detected a few times. V usage is TRBV28 and J usage is TRBJ2-3; D uncertain. Trimming removed 7 bases from V and 2 bases from J, with 10 bases in between. The CDR3 covers 13 residues. CDR1 is MDHEN and CDR2 is SYDVKM in the germline V gene. CDR3: CASTPYATDTQYF. The CDR3 DNA follows: TGTGCCAGCACCCCTTACGCCACAGATACGCAGTATTTT.

In this sample, this clonotype turned up a few times. V gene TRBV6-2 or TRBV6-3 combines with J gene TRBJ1-2; 8 positions match TRBD1. From germline, CDR1 is MNHEY and CDR2 SVGEGT. The V and J ends lost 5 bases and 6 bases, in that order; junction bases with no gene match: 5. The length of the CDR3 is 13 residues. The CDR3 reads CASSRQGSDGYTF. CDR3 coding DNA: TGTGCCAGCAGTCGACAGGGGAGTGATGGCTACACCTTC.

The gene calls are TRBV27 and TRBJ2-7; weak D call: TRBD1 (7 bases). CDR1 is MNHEY, CDR2 SMNVEV, per germline (reference sequence). V gave up 4 bases and J gave up 4 bases, with 20 bases separating them. The CDR3 consists of 16 residues. CDR3 coding DNA: TGTGCCAGCAGTTCGACTAGACAGGGAAGCATTTACGAGCAGTACTTC. This translates into CASSSTRQGSIYEQYF.

There are a few counts of this clonotype. This chain connects TRBV29-1 to TRBJ2-3; D call uncertain. Germline CDR1 SQVTM, CDR2 ANQGSEA. The CDR3 runs to 13 residues. The germline V and J ends were trimmed by 6 bases and 6 bases, with 16 bases remaining between them. The CDR3 spells CSVWSPQSDTQYF. CDR3 in DNA: TGCAGCGTCTGGTCCCCTCAGTCCGATACGCAGTATTTT.

The V gene is TRBV18, the J gene TRBJ1-2, with 9 bases identical to TRBD1. Germline V gene lookup returns CDR1 KGHSH and CDR2 LQKENI. J lost 7 bases, V lost 2 bases, and 8 bases had no gene match. CDR3 length: 15 residues. The CDR3 is CASSPAGTGTGGYTF. CDR3 DNA: TGTGCCAGCTCACCAGCCGGGACAGGGACTGGTGGCTACACCTTC.

This clonotype was seen a handful of times. The V gene is TRBV20-1, the J gene TRBJ1-5; D is unresolved. The CDR3 has 13 amino acids. CDR1 is DFQATT, CDR2 SNEGSKA, per germline (reference sequence). V shed 3 bases and J shed 4 bases, with 10 bases lying between them. CDR3 loop: CSASISRNQPQHF. CDR3 DNA: TGCAGTGCTAGTATAAGTAGGAATCAGCCCCAGCATTTT.

This clonotype came up many times. J is TRBJ2-7 and V is TRBV7-2; D is unresolved. Deletions cut 8 bases from V and 4 bases from J, with 18 bases between. This CDR3 is 14 amino acids long. CDR1 is SGHTA, CDR2 FQGNSA, per germline. This CDR3 reads CASGLDSLLYEQYF. DNA for the CDR3: TGTGCCAGCGGGTTGGATTCCTTGTTGTACGAGCAGTACTTC.

The genes are TRBV20-1 and TRBJ2-7; no clear D gene. V gave up 4 bases and J gave up 5 bases, with 9 bases separating them. Germline-derived CDR1 and CDR2 are DFQATT and SNEGSKA (reference sequence). This CDR3 contains 11 residues. CDR3 sequence (DNA): TGCAGTGCTAACCGTCAGAACGAGCAGTACTTC. This gives the protein CSANRQNEQYF.

V gene TRBV4-3 combines with J gene TRBJ2-7, with TRBD2 matching over 7 bases. The CDR3 is 15 amino acids. Germline CDR1 reads LGHNA; CDR2 reads YSLEER. The ends lost 1 base at V and 2 bases at J; junction bases unmatched: 5. The CDR3 DNA sequence: TGCGCCAGCAGCCAAGTTTACGGGGGGACCTACGAGCAGTACTTC. Protein sequence: CASSQVYGGTYEQYF.

The chain has TRBV6-1 and TRBJ2-3, with D possibly matching TRBD2 (5 bases). Trimming shortened V by 4 bases and J by 5 bases, and 10 bases separated the two germline ends. Germline CDR1 reads MNHNS; CDR2 reads SASEGT. The CDR3 is made up of 13 amino acids. The CDR3 region is CASSVEAVDTQYF. In DNA, the CDR3 is TGTGCCAGCAGTGTCGAAGCGGTAGATACGCAGTATTTT.

This clonotype was seen ten or more times. V is TRBV6-5 and J is TRBJ2-1; TRBD1 agrees at 9 bases. The CDR3 has 15 residues. The V and J ends lost 7 bases and 4 bases, in that order; junction bases with no gene match: 8. The V gene's germline CDR1 is MNHEY and CDR2 SVGAGI. In nucleotides, the CDR3 is TGTGCCAGCAACCCCGGCGGACAGGGGTACAATGAGCAGTTCTTC. It encodes CASNPGGQGYNEQFF.

This clonotype occurred a few times. The rearrangement links TRBV4-3 to TRBJ2-7, with 10 bases aligning to TRBD1. The germline V gene encodes CDR1 LGHNA and CDR2 YSLEER. This CDR3 comprises 19 residues. V lost 2 bases to trimming and J lost 1 base; unmatched junction nucleotides: 14. The CDR3 coding sequence is TGCGCCAGCAGCCAACATCGACCCGGGACAGGGGTAGCGTCCTACGAGCAGTACTTC. Protein sequence: CASSQHRPGTGVASYEQYF.

The chain links TRBV4-1 to TRBJ1-1, with D unresolved. This CDR3 is 14 amino acids long. Trimming removed 0 bases at V and 6 bases at J, with 11 bases between. The V gene's germline CDR1 is MGHRA and CDR2 YSYEKL. Here the CDR3 DNA reads TGCGCCAGCAGCCAAGATTGGATGGACGCTGAAGCTTTCTTT. It specifies CASSQDWMDAEAFF.

The chain is built from TRBV7-2 and TRBJ2-5; 8 positions agree with TRBD2. From germline, CDR1 is SGHTA and CDR2 FQGNSA. With 6 bases clipped from V and 11 bases from J, the junction kept 17 bases outside the gene matches. CDR3 length: 15 residues. The CDR3 DNA reads TGTGCCAGCAGTTCGAGCGGGAGAAGCCCCAATGAGCAGTACTTC. Its translation: CASSSSGRSPNEQYF. Together with reference TRBV7-2 and TRBJ2-5, the CDR3 gives the full variable domain: GAGVSQSPSNKVTEKGKDVELRCDPISGHTALYWYRQSLGQGLEFLIYFQGNSAPDKSGLPSDRFSAERTGGSVSTLTIQRTQQEDSAVYLCASSSSGRSPNEQYFGPGTRLLVL.

V gene TRBV7-2 combines with J gene TRBJ2-1, with D perhaps TRBD2 (5 bases). CDR1 and CDR2 (germline): SGHTA, FQGNSA. CDR3 length: 17 residues. Trimming removed 1 base at V and 1 base at J, with 14 bases between. The CDR3: CASSLVQRAGSYNEQFF. The CDR3 coding sequence is TGTGCCAGCAGCTTAGTGCAGAGGGCTGGATCCTACAATGAGCAGTTCTTC.

V gene TRBV27 combines with J gene TRBJ2-1; 10 nucleotides agree with TRBD1. Trimming cost V 5 bases and J 7 bases; bases outside gene matches: 11. The CDR3 has 16 amino acids. CDR1 is MNHEY and CDR2 is SMNVEV in the germline V gene (reference sequence). The CDR3 DNA reads TGTGCCAGCAGTCCCCTACCCGGGACAGGGGAGAATGAGCAGTTCTTC. Amino acids: CASSPLPGTGENEQFF.

This rearrangement joins TRBV6-6 to TRBJ2-1; tentatively, D is TRBD1 (6 bases). Gene TRBJ2-7 matches the end of the DNA better, so the J call may be wrong. This CDR3 comprises 15 residues. CDR1 MNHNY and CDR2 SVGAGI come from the germline V gene (reference sequence). CDR3 region: CASSYQQGFYNEQYF. CDR3 nucleotides: TGTGCCAGCAGTTACCAGCAGGGGTTCTACAATGAGCAGTACTTC.

This CDR3 reads CSALLSLPNYEQYF. For the CDR3, the DNA is TGCAGTGCCCTGTTGAGCCTCCCTAACTACGAGCAGTACTTC. The chain has TRBV20-1 and TRBJ2-4; D is unclear. The closer fit of TRBJ2-7 to the DNA end suggests the J call may be wrong. Germline V gene data show CDR1 as DFQATT and CDR2 as SNEGSKA (reference sequence). This CDR3 has 14 amino acids.

V and J are TRBV7-2 and TRBJ1-6; 7 bases line up with TRBD1. V shed 2 bases and J 7 bases; nucleotides not matched to a gene: 5. This CDR3 is 15 amino acids long. Germline V gene sequence: CDR1 SGHTA, CDR2 FQGNSA. CDR3 loop: CASSLFRQGNSPLHF. As DNA, the CDR3 is TGTGCCAGCAGCTTATTCCGACAGGGAAATTCACCCCTCCACTTT. Looking up the rest from reference TRBV7-2 and TRBJ1-6 gives the full variable domain: GAGVSQSPSNKVTEKGKDVELRCDPISGHTALYWYRQSLGQGLEFLIYFQGNSAPDKSGLPSDRFSAERTGGSVSTLTIQRTQQEDSAVYLCASSLFRQGNSPLHFGNGTRLTVT.

This clonotype was recorded only once. This chain links TRBV14 with TRBJ2-1, with 12 bases matching TRBD2. The CDR3 is made up of 19 amino acids. Germline CDR1 and CDR2: SGHDN and FVKESK. Trimming at V came to 2 bases and at J to 10 bases, leaving 18 bases not matched to a gene. The CDR3 DNA reads as TGTGCCAGCAGCCAATTCGAAGGGCTAGCGGGAGGGCCTACAAAGGAGCAGTTCTTC. Its protein is CASSQFEGLAGGPTKEQFF.

J is TRBJ1-1 and V is TRBV7-9; perhaps TRBD1 as D (5 bases). CDR1 and CDR2 from the germline V gene are SEHNR and FQNEAQ (reference sequence). The CDR3 covers 15 residues. V dropped 0 bases and J dropped 2 bases, with 10 bases sitting between them. The CDR3 region is CASSLAGTTNTEAFF. CDR3 DNA sequence: TGTGCCAGCAGCTTAGCTGGGACGACAAACACTGAAGCTTTCTTT.

This clonotype was picked up a small number of times. The V call is TRBV29-1, the J call TRBJ1-2; 7 bases line up with TRBD1. Germline V gives CDR1 SQVTM, CDR2 ANQGSEA. CDR3 length equals 14 residues. With V trimmed by 6 bases and J by 5 bases, 12 bases remained unmatched. In nucleotides, the CDR3 is TGCAGCGTCTCTCTCGGGACAGAACTGTATGGCTACACCTTC. Amino acids: CSVSLGTELYGYTF.

This clonotype was detected only a few times. The J gene is TRBJ2-2, the V gene TRBV20-1; D unclear. CDR3 length: 13 amino acids. Germline V gives CDR1 DFQATT, CDR2 SNEGSKA (reference sequence). Trimming cost V 4 bases and J 8 bases, with 14 bases left between them. CDR3 DNA: TGCAGTGCTATCGACCCGCGCACTGGGGAGCTGTTTTTT. Translated: CSAIDPRTGELFF.

The chain is built from TRBV20-1 and TRBJ2-3; D remains unclear. CDR3 size: 8 residues. The germline CDR1 and CDR2 sequences are DFQATT and SNEGSKA (reference sequence). The V gene lost 3 bases and the J gene lost 13 bases, with 5 bases spanning the gap. CDR3 in amino acids: CSASLEYF. The CDR3 bases are TGCAGTGCTAGTTTGGAGTATTTT.

The genes are TRBV20-1 and TRBJ2-2, with unresolved D. V lost 6 bases and J lost 7, with 9 bases in between. The CDR3 is 11 amino acids. Per germline, CDR1 DFQATT and CDR2 SNEGSKA (reference sequence). CDR3 sequence: CSASSDGELFF. The CDR3 coding sequence is TGCAGTGCCTCCTCGGACGGGGAGCTGTTTTTT.

The sample holds many counts of this clonotype. The junction departs from the called germline gene at one end, perhaps through a read error. This chain connects TRBV7-2 to TRBJ2-1; TRBD2 matches 9 bases. The CDR3 is made up of 15 amino acids. Germline CDR1 SGHTA, CDR2 FQGNSA. DNA of the CDR3: TGTGCCAGCACCTTAGGCGGGAGGGGGTACAATGAGCAGTTCTTC. Protein: CASTLGGRGYNEQFF.

The chain has TRBV19 and TRBJ2-7; perhaps TRBD1 as D (5 bases). Gene TRBJ2-5 matches the end of the DNA better, so the J call may be wrong. The CDR3 has 13 residues. The germline V gene has CDR1 LNHDA and CDR2 SQIVND (reference sequence). The CDR3 loop reads CASRTLGAETQYF. The CDR3 bases are TGTGCCAGTAGGACTCTAGGGGCGGAGACCCAGTACTTC.

V and J are TRBV28 and TRBJ2-1; no definite D call. The CDR3 runs 14 residues. V lost 9 bases, J lost 4 bases, and 16 bases lay in between. CDR1 is MDHEN, CDR2 SYDVKM, per germline. In DNA, the CDR3 is TGTGCCAGTGATGCGGCGTCCCGTTACAATGAGCAGTTCTTC. Translating gives CASDAASRYNEQFF.

The rearrangement uses TRBV28 and TRBJ2-1, with D unresolved. The J call is uncertain, as TRBJ2-7 better fits the DNA end. The CDR3 loop spans 16 amino acids. Germline V CDR1 and CDR2: MDHEN, SYDVKM. The CDR3 sequence is CASRGPERSSYNEQYF. The DNA of the CDR3 is TGTGCCAGCAGAGGGCCCGAACGGAGCTCCTACAATGAGCAGTACTTC.